One sample yielded the 22 T cell receptor beta chains listed below, sequenced in a study of beta chain features in type 1 diabetes. What was sequenced were expressed TCRB transcripts, since all of the isolated RNA had been reverse transcribed. Method: immunoSEQ multiplex PCR; TCRdb's copy keeps in-frame clones and lacks some. The sample has about 150,000 clones, 11% seen once. Sequencing used central memory CD4+ T cells from blood. These receptors originate from a man in his late teens or twenties in good health.

This clone was detected a few times. The chain couples TRBV7-3 to TRBJ2-2; D possibly corresponds to TRBD2 (5 bases). This CDR3 is built from 16 residues. V dropped 5 bases and J dropped 3 bases, with 16 bases sitting between them. Germline CDR1 reads SGHTA; CDR2 reads FQGTGA. The CDR3 region has the DNA TGTGCCAGCAGCCCCTCCTCGGGGTCGGACACCGGGGAGCTGTTTTTT. Translating gives CASSPSSGSDTGELFF.

The V call is TRBV9, the J call TRBJ2-7; D remains unclear. Per the germline V gene, CDR1 is SGDLS and CDR2 is YYNGEE. The CDR3 is 14 residues long. V lost 4 bases to trimming and J lost 6 bases, with 17 bases between them. CDR3 DNA: TGTGCCAGCAGCCCCCAGTTAGGGCCGGCCGAGCAGTACTTC. The encoded protein is CASSPQLGPAEQYF.

This chain connects TRBV29-1 to TRBJ2-3; 9 nucleotides align to TRBD2. The CDR3 is 15 residues long. The V and J ends lost 4 bases and 0 bases, in that order; junction bases with no gene match: 5. From germline, CDR1 is SQVTM and CDR2 ANQGSEA. CDR3 in amino acids: CSVVTSGSSTDTQYF. The CDR3 DNA is TGCAGCGTTGTTACTAGCGGGTCTAGCACAGATACGCAGTATTTT.

This clone was seen only a few times. V and J are TRBV5-1 and TRBJ2-7; 7 bases map to TRBD1. Trimming at V came to 1 base and at J to 3 bases, leaving 10 bases not matched to a gene. Germline-derived CDR1 and CDR2 are SGHRS and YFSETQ. The CDR3 extends over 16 amino acids. This CDR3 is CASSLIGTASLYEQYF. DNA for the CDR3: TGCGCCAGCAGCTTGATCGGGACAGCTTCCCTCTACGAGCAGTACTTC.

There are many counts of this clone. The rearrangement uses TRBV10-3 and TRBJ1-1; D not resolved. Trimming removed 6 bases at V and 1 base at J, with 3 bases between. The CDR3 covers 11 residues. Germline V gives CDR1 ENHRY, CDR2 SYGVKD. CDR3 loop: CAISQNTEAFF. The CDR3 DNA reads TGTGCCATCAGCCAGAACACTGAAGCTTTCTTT.

This chain joins TRBV29-1 and TRBJ2-7, with 8 bases fitting TRBD1. Germline assignment: CDR1 SQVTM and CDR2 ANQGSEA. V lost 4 bases, J lost 0 bases, and 5 bases stayed unmatched. CDR3 length: 14 amino acids. This CDR3 reads CSVATGAISYEQYF. DNA of the CDR3: TGCAGCGTTGCGACAGGGGCGATCTCCTACGAGCAGTACTTC.

This clone has ten or more counts. The chain is built from TRBV10-3 and TRBJ2-4; a possible D gene is TRBD2 (6 bases). Germline V gene sequence: CDR1 ENHRY, CDR2 SYGVKD. The CDR3 length is 14 residues. V was pared by 6 bases and J by 5 bases, with 14 bases between. CDR3 sequence: CAIRDNSGQNIQYF. The CDR3 region has the DNA TGTGCCATCAGGGATAACAGCGGGCAAAACATTCAGTACTTC.

The rearrangement uses TRBV4-2 and TRBJ2-4; possible D gene TRBD2, 5 bases. The V gene's germline CDR1 is LGHNA and CDR2 YNFKEQ. Trimming cost V 1 base and J 1 base, with 5 bases left between them. The CDR3 is made up of 14 amino acids. The CDR3 sequence: CASSQGGAKNIQYF. DNA of the CDR3: TGTGCCAGCAGCCAAGGAGGGGCCAAAAACATTCAGTACTTC.

This clone turned up a few times. V and J are TRBV18 and TRBJ1-3; no definite D call. CDR3 length: 15 amino acids. Germline CDR1 reads KGHSH; CDR2 reads LQKENI. Deletions cut 3 bases from V and 0 bases from J, with 9 bases between. CDR3 DNA: TGTGCCAGCTCACCCCAGGAAACCTCTGGAAACACCATATATTTT. Protein: CASSPQETSGNTIYF.

This rearrangement joins TRBV7-6 to TRBJ1-2; D is unclear. The germline CDR1 and CDR2 sequences are SGHVS and FNYEAQ. Trimming stripped 1 base from V and 4 bases from J, with 13 bases between. CDR3 length: 15 amino acids. CDR3 residues: CASSLGNSLLYGYTF. CDR3 nucleotides: TGTGCCAGCAGCTTAGGAAACAGCCTACTCTATGGCTACACCTTC.

The table lists this clone with many counts. The rearrangement uses TRBV18 and TRBJ2-3; the match to TRBD1 covers 9 bases. Per germline, CDR1 KGHSH and CDR2 LQKENI. Trimming removed 3 bases from V and 5 bases from J; junction bases left unmatched: 3. The CDR3 is 14 residues long. This CDR3 reads CASSPVTGGDTQYF. CDR3 DNA: TGTGCCAGCTCACCCGTGACAGGGGGAGATACGCAGTATTTT.

This clone was seen more than once but under ten times. This chain links TRBV7-2 with TRBJ2-3; 10 nucleotides match TRBD2. The CDR3 consists of 15 residues. The trim removed 5 bases at V and 2 bases at J, leaving 4 bases unmatched. Germline V gene data show CDR1 as SGHTA and CDR2 as FQGNSA. CDR3: CASSVSGGPTDTQYF. In DNA, the CDR3 is TGTGCCAGCAGCGTTAGCGGGGGGCCCACAGATACGCAGTATTTT.

This clone came up a few times. The chain has TRBV28 and TRBJ1-2; no clear D. Trimming stripped 2 bases from V and 3 bases from J, with 10 bases between. Per germline, CDR1 MDHEN and CDR2 SYDVKM. This CDR3 comprises 14 residues. CDR3 loop: CASSLRAPHYGYTF. As DNA, the CDR3 is TGTGCCAGCAGTTTAAGAGCACCACACTATGGCTACACCTTC.

This clone was detected only a few times. The rearrangement uses TRBV29-1 and TRBJ1-2, with TRBD1 identical over 7 bases. CDR3 size: 13 residues. Germline CDR1 reads SQVTM; CDR2 reads ANQGSEA. Trimming at V came to 5 bases and at J to 4 bases, leaving 7 bases not matched to a gene. The CDR3 DNA reads as TGCAGCGTTTCTCCGGGACAGAGCTATGGCTACACCTTC. Its translation is CSVSPGQSYGYTF.

This sequence joins TRBV4-2 and TRBJ2-7; TRBD2 matches at 7 bases. CDR3 length equals 17 residues. The V and J ends lost 4 bases and 0 bases, in that order; junction bases with no gene match: 12. Germline V gives CDR1 LGHNA, CDR2 YNFKEQ. The CDR3 region is CASSPLGEGLSSYEQYF. The DNA for the CDR3 is TGTGCCAGCAGCCCTTTAGGGGAGGGACTAAGCTCCTACGAGCAGTACTTC.

CDR3 sequence (DNA): TGCGCCAGCAGCGAAACCGGGCAGGGAACCGGAGAGCAGTTCTTC. Protein product: CASSETGQGTGEQFF. This rearrangement joins TRBV4-1 to TRBJ2-1; a possible D gene is TRBD1 (5 bases). V gave up 5 bases and J gave up 10 bases, with 21 bases separating them. CDR1 and CDR2 from the germline V gene are MGHRA and YSYEKL. The CDR3 is made up of 15 amino acids.

V and J are TRBV5-4 and TRBJ2-2; 8 positions agree with TRBD1. CDR1 and CDR2 from the germline V gene are SGHNT and YYREEE (reference sequence). The CDR3 covers 16 residues. With 5 bases clipped from V and 7 bases from J, the junction kept 13 bases outside the gene matches. The CDR3 sequence is CASSSVPRGRNGELFF. CDR3 sequence (DNA): TGTGCCAGCAGTTCCGTCCCCAGGGGGCGCAACGGGGAGCTGTTTTTT.

This clone appeared a few times. This chain links TRBV7-2 with TRBJ2-7; no firm D call. From germline, CDR1 is SGHTA and CDR2 FQGNSA. The length of the CDR3 is 11 residues. V was clipped by 4 bases and J by 6 bases, with 7 bases between them. The CDR3 region is CASSSTLEQYF. CDR3 coding DNA: TGTGCCAGCAGCTCCACCCTCGAGCAGTACTTC.

The chain carries TRBV7-3 and TRBJ1-2, with 10 bases fitting TRBD1. This CDR3 has 15 residues. V shed 5 bases and J 7 bases; nucleotides not matched to a gene: 10. Germline CDR1 and CDR2: SGHTA and FQGTGA. CDR3 loop: CASSVPGQGFGGYTF. In DNA form, the CDR3 reads TGTGCCAGCAGCGTGCCGGGACAGGGGTTTGGTGGCTACACCTTC.

The chain couples TRBV25-1 to TRBJ2-3, with D hard to call. With 3 bases removed from V and 6 bases from J, the gap between germline ends came to 13 bases. From germline, CDR1 is MGHDK and CDR2 SYGVNS. The CDR3 sequence is 14 residues long. The CDR3 is CASSDRLQKDTQYF. Here the CDR3 DNA reads TGTGCCAGCAGTGACAGGCTTCAGAAGGATACGCAGTATTTT.

This clone was seen more than once but under ten times. This chain joins TRBV12-5 and TRBJ2-3; 8 bases match TRBD1. The germline V gene has CDR1 LGHNT and CDR2 FRNRAP. CDR3 length: 17 amino acids. V gave up 1 base and J gave up 6 bases; unmatched junction bases: 12. The CDR3 loop reads CASGLGHPGQVGDTQYF. Here the CDR3 DNA reads TGTGCTAGTGGTTTGGGACACCCGGGACAGGTTGGGGATACGCAGTATTTT.

The chain is built from TRBV28 and TRBJ1-1; possibly TRBD1 for D (5 bases). The ends were cut back, 3 bases at V and 7 bases at J, with 12 bases in the middle. Germline V gene lookup returns CDR1 MDHEN and CDR2 SYDVKM. This CDR3 spans 13 amino acids. The CDR3 protein is CASSFAGISEAFF. The CDR3 DNA follows: TGTGCCAGCAGTTTTGCAGGGATCAGTGAAGCTTTCTTT.